Detailed here is one TCR beta chain. The antigen remains unidentified. This entry comes from a study of cytomegalovirus exposure and HLA in healthy donors. Whole-study findings and limits: Of the V segments, some could not be distinguished, including TRBV6-2 and TRBV6-3, and were excluded.

The PCR made use of 60 Vbeta and 13 Jbeta primers. Generated by immunoSEQ multiplex PCR, the TCRdb table keeps only in-frame clones and is missing some. Of 150,000 to 200,000 clones listed, 65% to 80% are singletons. Germline loops: CDR1 MDHEN, CDR2 SYDVKM. This CDR3 has 14 amino acids. The V end lost 6 bases, the J end lost 0 bases, and 9 bases lay between the germline ends. V gene TRBV28 combines with J gene TRBJ1-5, with D possibly TRBD1 on 6 matching bases. This clonotype originated in a male donor in good health and CMV-seronegative. The sequencing input was PBMCs. CDR3 region: CASSQGNSNQPQHF. DNA of the CDR3: TGTGCCAGCAGCCAGGGGAATAGCAATCAGCCCCAGCATTTT.